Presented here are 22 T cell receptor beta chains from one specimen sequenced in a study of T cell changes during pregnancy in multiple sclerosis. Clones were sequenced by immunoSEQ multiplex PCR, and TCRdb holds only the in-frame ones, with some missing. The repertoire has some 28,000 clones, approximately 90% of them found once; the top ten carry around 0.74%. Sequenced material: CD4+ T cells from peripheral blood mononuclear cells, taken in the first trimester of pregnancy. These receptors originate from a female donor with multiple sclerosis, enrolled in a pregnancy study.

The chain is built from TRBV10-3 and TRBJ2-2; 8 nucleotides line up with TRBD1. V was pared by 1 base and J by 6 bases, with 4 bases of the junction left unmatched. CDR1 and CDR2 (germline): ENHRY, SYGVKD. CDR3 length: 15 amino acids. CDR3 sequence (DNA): TGTGCCATCAGTGAGTTAGTGACAGGGGCCGGGGAGCTGTTTTTT. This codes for CAISELVTGAGELFF.

CDR3: CASRGRGGFGGELFF. In DNA, the CDR3 is TGTGCCAGCAGGGGGAGGGGGGGGTTCGGCGGGGAGCTGTTTTTT. The chain carries TRBV2 and TRBJ2-2; D perhaps matches TRBD2 (7 bases). The germline V gene encodes CDR1 SNHLY and CDR2 FYNNEI. The ends were cut back, 6 bases at V and 7 bases at J, with 18 bases in the middle. The CDR3 has 15 residues.

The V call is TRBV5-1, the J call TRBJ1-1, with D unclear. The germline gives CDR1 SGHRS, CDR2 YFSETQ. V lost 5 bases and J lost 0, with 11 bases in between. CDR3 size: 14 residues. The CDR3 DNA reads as TGCGCCAGCAGAAAAGAGCTCATGAACACTGAAGCTTTCTTT. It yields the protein CASRKELMNTEAFF.

CDR3 sequence reads: CASSFTLDSYTEAFF. The DNA of the CDR3 is TGCGCCAGCAGCTTCACCTTGGACAGTTACACTGAAGCTTTCTTT. The chain has TRBV5-1 and TRBJ1-1; D may be TRBD1 (6 bases). V shed 2 bases and J shed 3 bases, with 14 bases lying between them. Germline V gene lookup returns CDR1 SGHRS and CDR2 YFSETQ. The CDR3 loop spans 15 amino acids.

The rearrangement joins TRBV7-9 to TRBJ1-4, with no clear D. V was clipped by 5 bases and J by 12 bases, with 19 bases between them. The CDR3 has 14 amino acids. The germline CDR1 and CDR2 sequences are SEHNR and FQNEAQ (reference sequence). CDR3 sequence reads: CASSPTEGRWQLFF. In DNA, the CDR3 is TGTGCCAGCAGCCCAACCGAGGGCAGGTGGCAACTGTTTTTT.

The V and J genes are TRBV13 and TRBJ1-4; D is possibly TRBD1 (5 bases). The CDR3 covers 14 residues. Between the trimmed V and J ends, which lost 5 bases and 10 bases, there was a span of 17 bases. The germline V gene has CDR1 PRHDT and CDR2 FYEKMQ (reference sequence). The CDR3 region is CASSQRGSGGKLFF. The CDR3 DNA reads TGTGCCAGCAGCCAGCGGGGGAGCGGGGGAAAACTGTTTTTT. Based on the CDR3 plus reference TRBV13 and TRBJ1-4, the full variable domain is AAGVIQSPRHLIKEKRETATLKCYPIPRHDTVYWYQQGPGQDPQFLISFYEKMQSDKGSIPDRFSAQQFSDYHSELNMSSLELGDSALYFCASSQRGSGGKLFFGSGTQLSVL.

CDR3 sequence reads: CSALYNEQFF. CDR3 in DNA: TGCAGTGCCCTCTACAATGAGCAGTTCTTC. The genes are TRBV20-1 and TRBJ2-1; no clear D. CDR1 DFQATT and CDR2 SNEGSKA come from the germline V gene (reference sequence). This CDR3 comprises 10 residues. Trimming cost V 6 bases and J 3 bases, with 3 bases left between them.

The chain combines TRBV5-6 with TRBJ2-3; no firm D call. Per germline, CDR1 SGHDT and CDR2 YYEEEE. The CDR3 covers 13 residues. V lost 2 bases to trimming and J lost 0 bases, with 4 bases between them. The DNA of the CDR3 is TGTGCCAGCAGCTTCCAGAGCACAGATACGCAGTATTTT. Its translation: CASSFQSTDTQYF.

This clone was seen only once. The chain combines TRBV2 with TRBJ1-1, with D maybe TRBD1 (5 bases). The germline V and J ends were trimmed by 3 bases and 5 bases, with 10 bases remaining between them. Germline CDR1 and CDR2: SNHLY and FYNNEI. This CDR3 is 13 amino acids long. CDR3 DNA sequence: TGTGCCAGCAGTGAGGCCAGGGAAACTGAAGCTTTCTTT. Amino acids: CASSEARETEAFF.

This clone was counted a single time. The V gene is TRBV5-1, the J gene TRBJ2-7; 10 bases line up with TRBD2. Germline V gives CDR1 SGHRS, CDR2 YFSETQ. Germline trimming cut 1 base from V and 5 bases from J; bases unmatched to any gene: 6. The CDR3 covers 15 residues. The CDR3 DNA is TGCGCCAGCAGCTTGCCCGGGACTAGCGCCCACGAGCAGTACTTC. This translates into CASSLPGTSAHEQYF.

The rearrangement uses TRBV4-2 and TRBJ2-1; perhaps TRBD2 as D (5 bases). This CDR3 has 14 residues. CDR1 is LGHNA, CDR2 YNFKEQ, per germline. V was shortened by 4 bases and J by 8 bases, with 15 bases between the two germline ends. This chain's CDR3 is CASSPGSGYDEQFF. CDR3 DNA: TGTGCCAGCAGCCCGGGGTCGGGTTACGATGAGCAGTTCTTC.

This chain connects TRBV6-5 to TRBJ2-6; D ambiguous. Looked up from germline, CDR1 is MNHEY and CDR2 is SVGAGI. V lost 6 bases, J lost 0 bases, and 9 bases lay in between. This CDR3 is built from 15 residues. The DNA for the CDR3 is TGTGCCAGCAGCTCCAGGAACTCTGGGGCCAACGTCCTGACTTTC. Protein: CASSSRNSGANVLTF.

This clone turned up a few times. CDR3 nucleotides: TGCGCCAGCAGCTTGGGACAGGGTCTTGACACCATATATTTT. It is translated as CASSLGQGLDTIYF. The chain links TRBV5-1 to TRBJ1-3; the match to TRBD1 covers 7 bases. Per the germline V gene, CDR1 is SGHRS and CDR2 is YFSETQ. V dropped 0 bases and J dropped 8; count of bases not matched to a gene: 5. The CDR3 is 14 amino acids.

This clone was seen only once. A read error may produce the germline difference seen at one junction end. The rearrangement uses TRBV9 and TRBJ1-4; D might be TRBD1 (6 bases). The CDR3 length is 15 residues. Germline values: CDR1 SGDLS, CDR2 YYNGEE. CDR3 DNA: TGTGTCAGCAGTGCTACAGGGACAACTAATGAAAAACTGTTTTTT. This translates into CVSSATGTTNEKLFF.

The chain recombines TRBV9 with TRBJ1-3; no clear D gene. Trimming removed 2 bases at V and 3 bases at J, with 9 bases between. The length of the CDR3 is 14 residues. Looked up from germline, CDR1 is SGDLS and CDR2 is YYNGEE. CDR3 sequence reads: CASSVGVGGNTIYF. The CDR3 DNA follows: TGTGCCAGCAGCGTGGGAGTAGGTGGAAACACCATATATTTT.

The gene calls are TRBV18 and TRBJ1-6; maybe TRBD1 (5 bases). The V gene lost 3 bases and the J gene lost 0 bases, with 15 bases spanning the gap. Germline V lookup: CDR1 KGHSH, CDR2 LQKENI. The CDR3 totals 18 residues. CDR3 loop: CASSPERQGPSYNSPLHF. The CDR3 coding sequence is TGTGCCAGCTCACCTGAACGGCAGGGCCCCTCCTATAATTCACCCCTCCACTTT.

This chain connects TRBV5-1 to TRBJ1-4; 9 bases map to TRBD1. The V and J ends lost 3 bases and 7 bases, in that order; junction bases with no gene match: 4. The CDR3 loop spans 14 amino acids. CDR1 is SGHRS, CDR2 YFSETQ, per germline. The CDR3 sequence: CASSSGQGGEKLFF. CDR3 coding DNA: TGCGCCAGCAGCTCGGGACAGGGAGGTGAAAAACTGTTTTTT.

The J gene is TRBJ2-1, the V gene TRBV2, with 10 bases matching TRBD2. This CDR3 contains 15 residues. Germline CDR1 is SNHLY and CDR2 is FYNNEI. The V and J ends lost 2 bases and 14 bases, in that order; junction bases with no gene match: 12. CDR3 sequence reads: CASSEFHSGGAREFF. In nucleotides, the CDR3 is TGTGCCAGCAGTGAATTCCACAGCGGGGGGGCGCGGGAGTTCTTC.

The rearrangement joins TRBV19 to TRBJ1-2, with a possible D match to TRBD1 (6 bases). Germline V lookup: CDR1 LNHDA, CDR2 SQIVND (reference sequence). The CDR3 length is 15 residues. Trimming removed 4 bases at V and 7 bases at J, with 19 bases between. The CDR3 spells CASSTLQGPRSGYTF. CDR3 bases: TGTGCCAGTAGTACTTTACAGGGCCCGAGGAGTGGCTACACCTTC.

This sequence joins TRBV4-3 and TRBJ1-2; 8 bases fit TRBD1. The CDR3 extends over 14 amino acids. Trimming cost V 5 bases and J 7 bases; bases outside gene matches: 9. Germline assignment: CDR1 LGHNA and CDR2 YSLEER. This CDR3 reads CASSSKSGTGGYTF. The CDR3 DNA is TGCGCCAGCAGCTCGAAATCCGGGACAGGTGGCTACACCTTC.

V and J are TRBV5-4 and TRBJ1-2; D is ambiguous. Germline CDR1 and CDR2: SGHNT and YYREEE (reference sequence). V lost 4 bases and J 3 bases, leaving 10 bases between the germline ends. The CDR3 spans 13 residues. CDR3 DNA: TGTGCCAGCAGCAAGGAGGCAGACTATGGCTACACCTTC. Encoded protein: CASSKEADYGYTF.

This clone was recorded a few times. CDR3 protein: CASSSGRAGVWRGETQYF. The CDR3 DNA is TGTGCCAGCAGCTCCGGTCGAGCGGGGGTCTGGCGGGGAGAGACCCAGTACTTC. V and J are TRBV5-4 and TRBJ2-5, with 8 bases fitting TRBD2. Germline V gene lookup returns CDR1 SGHNT and CDR2 YYREEE (reference sequence). With 3 bases clipped from V and 4 bases from J, the junction kept 17 bases outside the gene matches. This CDR3 region has 18 residues.